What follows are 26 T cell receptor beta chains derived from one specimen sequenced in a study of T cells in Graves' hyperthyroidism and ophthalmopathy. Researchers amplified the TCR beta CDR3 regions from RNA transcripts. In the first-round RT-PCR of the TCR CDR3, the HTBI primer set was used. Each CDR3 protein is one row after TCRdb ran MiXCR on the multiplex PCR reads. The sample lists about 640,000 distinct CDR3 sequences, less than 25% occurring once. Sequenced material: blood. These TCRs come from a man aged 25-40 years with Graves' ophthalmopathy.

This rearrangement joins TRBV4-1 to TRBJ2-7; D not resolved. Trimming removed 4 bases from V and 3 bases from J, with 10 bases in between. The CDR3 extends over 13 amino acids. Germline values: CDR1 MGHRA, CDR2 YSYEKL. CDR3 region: CASSPVLGYEQYF. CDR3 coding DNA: TGCGCCAGCAGCCCCGTTCTAGGCTACGAGCAGTACTTC.

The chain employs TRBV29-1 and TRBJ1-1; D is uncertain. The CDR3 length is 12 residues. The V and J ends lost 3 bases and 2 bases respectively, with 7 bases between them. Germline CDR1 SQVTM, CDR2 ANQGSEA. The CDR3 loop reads CSVDPSNTEAFF. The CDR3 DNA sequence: TGCAGCGTTGACCCGTCAAACACTGAAGCTTTCTTT.

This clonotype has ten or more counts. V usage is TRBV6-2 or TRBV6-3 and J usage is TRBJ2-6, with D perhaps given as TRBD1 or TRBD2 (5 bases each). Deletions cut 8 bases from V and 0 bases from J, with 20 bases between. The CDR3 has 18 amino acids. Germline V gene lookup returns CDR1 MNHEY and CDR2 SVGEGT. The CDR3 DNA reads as TGTGCCAGCGGAGCGAAGGGACGGACAAGCTCTGGGGCCAACGTCCTGACTTTC. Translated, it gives CASGAKGRTSSGANVLTF.

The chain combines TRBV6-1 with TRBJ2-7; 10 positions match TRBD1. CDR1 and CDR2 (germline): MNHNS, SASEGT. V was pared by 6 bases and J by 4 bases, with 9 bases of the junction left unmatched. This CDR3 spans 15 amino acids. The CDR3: CASSPGPGQGYEQYF. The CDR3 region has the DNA TGTGCCAGCAGCCCCGGTCCGGGACAGGGGTACGAGCAGTACTTC.

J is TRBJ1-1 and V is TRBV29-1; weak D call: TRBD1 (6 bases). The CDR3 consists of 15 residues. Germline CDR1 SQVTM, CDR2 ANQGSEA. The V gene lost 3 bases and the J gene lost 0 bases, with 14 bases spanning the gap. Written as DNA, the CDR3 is TGCAGCGTTGAGGCTCCGGGACAACTGAACACTGAAGCTTTCTTT. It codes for CSVEAPGQLNTEAFF.

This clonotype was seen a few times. The CDR3 nucleotides are TGCAGTGCCACCCGACTAGCGGGAGGGAATGAGCAGTTCTTC. This gives the protein CSATRLAGGNEQFF. The chain recombines TRBV20-1 with TRBJ2-1; 14 bases match TRBD2. With V trimmed by 6 bases and J by 7 bases, 5 bases remained unmatched. CDR1 and CDR2 from the germline V gene are DFQATT and SNEGSKA (reference sequence). The CDR3 consists of 14 residues.

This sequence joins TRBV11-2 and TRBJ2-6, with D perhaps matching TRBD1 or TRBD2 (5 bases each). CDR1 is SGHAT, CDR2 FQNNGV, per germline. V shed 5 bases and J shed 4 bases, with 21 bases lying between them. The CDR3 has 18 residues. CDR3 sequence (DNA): TGTGCCAGCAGCCGGGGCCGGGACGAGGGTATAGGGGCCAACGTCCTGACTTTC. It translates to CASSRGRDEGIGANVLTF.

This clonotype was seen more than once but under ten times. For the CDR3, the DNA is TGCAGTGCTTACAGCTATGGCTACACCTTC. It translates to CSAYSYGYTF. The V call is TRBV20-1, the J call TRBJ1-2; D gene uncertain. Germline CDR1 and CDR2: DFQATT and SNEGSKA (reference sequence). Trimming took off 5 bases at V and 4 bases at J, with 5 bases between the two ends. CDR3 length: 10 amino acids.

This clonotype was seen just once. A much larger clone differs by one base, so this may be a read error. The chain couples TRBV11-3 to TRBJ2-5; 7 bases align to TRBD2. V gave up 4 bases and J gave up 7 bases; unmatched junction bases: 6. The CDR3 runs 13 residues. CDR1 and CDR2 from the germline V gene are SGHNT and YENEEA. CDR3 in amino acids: CASSSHPGGTQYF. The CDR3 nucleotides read TGTGCCAGCAGCTCCCACCCGGGGGGGACCCAGTACTTC. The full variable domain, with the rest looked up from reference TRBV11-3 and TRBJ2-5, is EAGVVQSPRYKIIEKKQPVAFWCNPISGHNTLYWYLQNLGQGPELLIRYENEEAVDDSQLPKDRFSAERLKGVDSTLKIQPAELGDSAVYLCASSSHPGGTQYFGPGTRLLVL.

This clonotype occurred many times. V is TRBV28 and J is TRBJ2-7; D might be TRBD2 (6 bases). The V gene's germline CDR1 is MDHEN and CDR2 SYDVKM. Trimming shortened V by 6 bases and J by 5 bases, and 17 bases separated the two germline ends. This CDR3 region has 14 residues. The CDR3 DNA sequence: TGTGCCAGCAGCCCGGGGACGGGAGAGGACGAGCAGTACTTC. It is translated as CASSPGTGEDEQYF.

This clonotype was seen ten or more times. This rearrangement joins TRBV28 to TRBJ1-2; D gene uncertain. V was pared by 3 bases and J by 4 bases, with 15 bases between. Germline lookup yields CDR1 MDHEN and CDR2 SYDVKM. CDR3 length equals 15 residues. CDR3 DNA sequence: TGTGCCAGCAGTTTGAATCCCGTCAGCATCTATGGCTACACCTTC. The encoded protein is CASSLNPVSIYGYTF.

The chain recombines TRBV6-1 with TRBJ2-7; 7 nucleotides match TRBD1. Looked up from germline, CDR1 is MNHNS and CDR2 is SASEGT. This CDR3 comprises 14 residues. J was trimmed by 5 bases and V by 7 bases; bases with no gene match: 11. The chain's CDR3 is CASTGTVGWHEQYF. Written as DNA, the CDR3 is TGTGCCAGCACCGGGACAGTAGGGTGGCACGAGCAGTACTTC.

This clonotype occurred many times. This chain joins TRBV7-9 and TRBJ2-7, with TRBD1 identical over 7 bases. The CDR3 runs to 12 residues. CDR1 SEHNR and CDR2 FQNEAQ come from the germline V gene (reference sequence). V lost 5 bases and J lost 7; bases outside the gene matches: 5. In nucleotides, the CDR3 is TGTGCCAGCAGCCCCGGGACAGCAGAGCAGTACTTC. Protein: CASSPGTAEQYF.

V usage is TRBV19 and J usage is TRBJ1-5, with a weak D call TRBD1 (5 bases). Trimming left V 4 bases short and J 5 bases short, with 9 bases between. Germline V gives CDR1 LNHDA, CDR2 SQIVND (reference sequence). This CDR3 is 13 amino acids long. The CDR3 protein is CASSRAGYQPQHF. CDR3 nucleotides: TGTGCCAGTAGTAGGGCAGGGTATCAGCCCCAGCATTTT.

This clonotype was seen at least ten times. CDR3 residues: CASSTSFDSYYGYTF. For the CDR3, the DNA is TGTGCCAGCAGTACGTCCTTTGACAGCTACTATGGCTACACCTTC. The gene calls are TRBV6-2 or TRBV6-3 and TRBJ1-2, with D perhaps TRBD1 (5 bases). Germline CDR1 MNHEY, CDR2 SVGEGT. The CDR3 has 15 amino acids. V was clipped by 5 bases and J by 3 bases, with 16 bases between them.

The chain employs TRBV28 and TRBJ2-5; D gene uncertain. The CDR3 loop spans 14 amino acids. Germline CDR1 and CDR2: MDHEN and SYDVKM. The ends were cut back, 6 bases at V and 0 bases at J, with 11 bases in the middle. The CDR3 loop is CASSREGYQETQYF. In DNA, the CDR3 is TGTGCCAGCAGCCGCGAAGGGTACCAAGAGACCCAGTACTTC.

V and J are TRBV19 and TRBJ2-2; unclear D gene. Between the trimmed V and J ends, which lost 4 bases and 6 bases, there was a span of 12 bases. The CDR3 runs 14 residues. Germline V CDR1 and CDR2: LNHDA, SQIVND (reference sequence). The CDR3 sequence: CASSKQVVAGELFF. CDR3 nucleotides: TGTGCCAGTAGTAAGCAGGTTGTCGCCGGGGAGCTGTTTTTT.

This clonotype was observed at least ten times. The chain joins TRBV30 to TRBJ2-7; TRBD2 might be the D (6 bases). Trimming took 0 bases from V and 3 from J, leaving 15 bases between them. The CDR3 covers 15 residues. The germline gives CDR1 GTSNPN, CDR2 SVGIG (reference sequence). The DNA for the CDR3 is TGTGCCTGGAGTGTGGTTTGGGACGGGAGCTACGAGCAGTACTTC. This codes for CAWSVVWDGSYEQYF.

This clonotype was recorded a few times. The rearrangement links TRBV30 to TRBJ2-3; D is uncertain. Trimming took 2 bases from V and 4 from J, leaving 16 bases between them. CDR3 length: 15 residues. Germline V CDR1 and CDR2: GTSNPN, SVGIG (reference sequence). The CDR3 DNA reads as TGTGCCTGGAGTAAGACTCCCGGCACAGCAGATACGCAGTATTTT. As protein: CAWSKTPGTADTQYF.

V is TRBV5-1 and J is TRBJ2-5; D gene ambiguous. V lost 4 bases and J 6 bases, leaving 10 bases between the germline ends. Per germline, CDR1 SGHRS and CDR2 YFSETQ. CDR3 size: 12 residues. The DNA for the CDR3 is TGCGCCAGCAGCGACGGACGTCAGACCCAGTACTTC. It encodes CASSDGRQTQYF. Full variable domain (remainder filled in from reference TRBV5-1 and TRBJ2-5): KAGVTQTPRYLIKTRGQQVTLSCSPISGHRSVSWYQQTPGQGLQFLFEYFSETQRNKGNFPGRFSGRQFSNSRSEMNVSTLELGDSALYLCASSDGRQTQYFGPGTRLLVL.

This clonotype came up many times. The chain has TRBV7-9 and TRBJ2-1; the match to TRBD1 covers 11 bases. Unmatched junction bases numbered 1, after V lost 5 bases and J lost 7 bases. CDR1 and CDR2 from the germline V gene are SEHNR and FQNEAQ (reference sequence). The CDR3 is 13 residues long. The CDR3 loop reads CASSGTGGNEQFF. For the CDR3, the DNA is TGTGCCAGCAGCGGGACAGGGGGGAATGAGCAGTTCTTC.

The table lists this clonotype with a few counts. The CDR3 region is CASSSPGLQHEQFF. CDR3 coding DNA: TGTGCCAGCAGTTCGCCGGGACTTCAGCATGAGCAGTTCTTC. The chain links TRBV7-9 to TRBJ2-1; D may be TRBD2 (6 bases). This CDR3 is built from 14 residues. The germline gives CDR1 SEHNR, CDR2 FQNEAQ (reference sequence). V was shortened by 6 bases and J by 8 bases, with 17 bases between the two germline ends.

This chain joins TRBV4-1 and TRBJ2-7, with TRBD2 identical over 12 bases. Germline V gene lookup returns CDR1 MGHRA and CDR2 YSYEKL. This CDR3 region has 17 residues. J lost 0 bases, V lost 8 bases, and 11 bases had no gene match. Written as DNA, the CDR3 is TGCGCCAGCTCCCCCCAGACTAGCGGGGGATACTCCTACGAGCAGTACTTC. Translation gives CASSPQTSGGYSYEQYF.

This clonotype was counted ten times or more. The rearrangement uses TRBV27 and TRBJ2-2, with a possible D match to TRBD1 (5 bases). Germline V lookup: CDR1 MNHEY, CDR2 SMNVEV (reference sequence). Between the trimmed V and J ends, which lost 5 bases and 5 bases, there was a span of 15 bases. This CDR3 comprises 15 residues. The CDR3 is CASSPLGQITGELFF. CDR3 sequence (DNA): TGTGCCAGCAGTCCGCTGGGGCAGATTACCGGGGAGCTGTTTTTT.

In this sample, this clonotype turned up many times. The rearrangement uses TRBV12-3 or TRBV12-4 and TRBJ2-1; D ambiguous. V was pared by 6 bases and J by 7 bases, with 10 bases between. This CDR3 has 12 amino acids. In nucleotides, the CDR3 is TGTGCCAGCAGCTTTAGCAGGAATGAGCAGTTCTTC. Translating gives CASSFSRNEQFF.

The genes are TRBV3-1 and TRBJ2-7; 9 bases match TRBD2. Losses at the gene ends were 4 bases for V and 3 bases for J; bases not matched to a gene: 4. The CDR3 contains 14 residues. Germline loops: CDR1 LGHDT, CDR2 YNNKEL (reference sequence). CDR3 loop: CASSRIAGDYEQYF. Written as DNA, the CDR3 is TGTGCCAGCAGCCGTATAGCGGGAGACTACGAGCAGTACTTC.